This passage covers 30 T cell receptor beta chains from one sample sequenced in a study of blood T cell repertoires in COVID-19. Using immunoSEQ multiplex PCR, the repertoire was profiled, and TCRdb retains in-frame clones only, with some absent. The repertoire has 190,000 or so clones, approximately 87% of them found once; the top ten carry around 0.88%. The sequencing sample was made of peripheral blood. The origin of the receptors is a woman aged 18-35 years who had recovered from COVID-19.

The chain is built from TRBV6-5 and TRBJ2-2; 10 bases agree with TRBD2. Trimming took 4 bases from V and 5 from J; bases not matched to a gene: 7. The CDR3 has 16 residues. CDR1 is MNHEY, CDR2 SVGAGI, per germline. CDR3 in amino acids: CASSSLAGEGTGELFF. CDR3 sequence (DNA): TGTGCCAGCAGTTCCCTAGCGGGAGAAGGGACCGGGGAGCTGTTTTTT.

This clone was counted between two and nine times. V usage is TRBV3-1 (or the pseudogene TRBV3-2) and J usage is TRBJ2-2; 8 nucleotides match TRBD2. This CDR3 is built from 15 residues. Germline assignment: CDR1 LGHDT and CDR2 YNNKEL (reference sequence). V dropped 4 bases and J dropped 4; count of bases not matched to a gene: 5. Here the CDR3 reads CASSPGTRATGELFF. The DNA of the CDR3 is TGTGCCAGCAGCCCCGGGACTAGGGCCACCGGGGAGCTGTTTTTT.

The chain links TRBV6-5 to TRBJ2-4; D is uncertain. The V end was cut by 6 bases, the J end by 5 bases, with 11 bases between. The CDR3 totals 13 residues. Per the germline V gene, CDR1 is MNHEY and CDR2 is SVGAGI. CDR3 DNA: TGTGCCAGCAGCCTCAATACGGAAAACATTCAGTACTTC. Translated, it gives CASSLNTENIQYF.

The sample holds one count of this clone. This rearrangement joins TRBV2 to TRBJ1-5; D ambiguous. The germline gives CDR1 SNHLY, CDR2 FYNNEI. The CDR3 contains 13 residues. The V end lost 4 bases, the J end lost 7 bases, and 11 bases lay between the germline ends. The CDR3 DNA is TGTGCCAGCAGTGTTGCGTCGGGGCAGCCCCAGCATTTT. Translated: CASSVASGQPQHF.

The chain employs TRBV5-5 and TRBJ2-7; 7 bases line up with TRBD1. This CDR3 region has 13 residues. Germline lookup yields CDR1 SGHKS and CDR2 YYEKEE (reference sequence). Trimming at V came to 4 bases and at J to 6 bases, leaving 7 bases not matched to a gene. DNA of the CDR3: TGTGCCAGCAGCCCTTCCACAGGGGTCGAGCAGTACGTC. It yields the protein CASSPSTGVEQYV.

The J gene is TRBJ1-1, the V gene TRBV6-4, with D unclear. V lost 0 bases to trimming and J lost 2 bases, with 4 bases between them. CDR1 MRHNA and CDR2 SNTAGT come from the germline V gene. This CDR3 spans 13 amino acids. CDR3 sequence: CASSDSTNTEAFF. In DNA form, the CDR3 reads TGTGCCAGCAGTGACTCCACAAACACTGAAGCTTTCTTT.

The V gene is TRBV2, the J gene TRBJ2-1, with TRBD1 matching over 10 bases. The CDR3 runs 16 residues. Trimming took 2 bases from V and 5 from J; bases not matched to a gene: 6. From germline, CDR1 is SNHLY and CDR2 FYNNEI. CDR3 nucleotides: TGTGCCAGCAGTGAAATTAGGGGGACAGGGGACAATGAGCAGTTCTTC. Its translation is CASSEIRGTGDNEQFF.

The DNA of the CDR3 is TGTGCCAGTAGCCATGGCAGGGAGAACACTGAAGCTTTCTTT. Translated: CASSHGRENTEAFF. The rearrangement uses TRBV19 and TRBJ1-1, with D tentatively TRBD1 (5 bases). Germline loops: CDR1 LNHDA, CDR2 SQIVND (reference sequence). V dropped 6 bases and J dropped 1 base, with 12 bases sitting between them. CDR3 length: 14 residues. The full variable domain, rest sourced from reference TRBV19 and TRBJ1-1, is DGGITQSPKYLFRKEGQNVTLSCEQNLNHDAMYWYRQDPGQGLRLIYYSQIVNDFQKGDIAEGYSVSREKKESFPLTVTSAQKNPTAFYLCASSHGRENTEAFFGQGTRLTVV.

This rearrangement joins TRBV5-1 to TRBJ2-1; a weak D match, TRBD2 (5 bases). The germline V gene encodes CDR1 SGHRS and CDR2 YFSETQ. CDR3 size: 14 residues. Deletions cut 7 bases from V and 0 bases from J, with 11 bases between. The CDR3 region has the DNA TGCGCCAGCGAAGATGGGAGCTCCTACAATGAGCAGTTCTTC. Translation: CASEDGSSYNEQFF.

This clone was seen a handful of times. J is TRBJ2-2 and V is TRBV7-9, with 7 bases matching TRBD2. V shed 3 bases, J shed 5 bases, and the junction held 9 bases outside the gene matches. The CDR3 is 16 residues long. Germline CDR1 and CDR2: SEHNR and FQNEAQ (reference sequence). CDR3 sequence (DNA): TGTGCCAGCAGCTTTTCTAGCGGCGGGATGACCGGGGAGCTGTTTTTT. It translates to CASSFSSGGMTGELFF.

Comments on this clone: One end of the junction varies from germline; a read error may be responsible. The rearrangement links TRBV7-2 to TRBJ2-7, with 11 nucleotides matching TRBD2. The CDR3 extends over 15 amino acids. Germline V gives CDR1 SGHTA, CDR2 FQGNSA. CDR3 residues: CASSVAGGVPGEQYF. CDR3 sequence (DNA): TGTGCCAGCAGCGTAGCGGGGGGGGTGCCGGGAGAGCAGTACTTC.

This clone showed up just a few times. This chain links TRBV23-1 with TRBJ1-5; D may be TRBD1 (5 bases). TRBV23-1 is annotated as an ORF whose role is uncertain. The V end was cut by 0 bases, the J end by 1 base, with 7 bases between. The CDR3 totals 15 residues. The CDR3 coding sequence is TGCGCCAGCAGTCAATCAGGGGAAAGCAATCAGCCCCAGCATTTT. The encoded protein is CASSQSGESNQPQHF.

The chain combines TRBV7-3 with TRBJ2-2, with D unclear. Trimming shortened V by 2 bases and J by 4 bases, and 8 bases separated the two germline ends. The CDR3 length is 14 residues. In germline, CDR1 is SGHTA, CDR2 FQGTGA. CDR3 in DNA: TGTGCCAGCAGCTTAGCGGCGGTCACCGGGGAGCTGTTTTTT. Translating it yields CASSLAAVTGELFF. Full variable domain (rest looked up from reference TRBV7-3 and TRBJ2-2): GAGVSQTPSNKVTEKGKYVELRCDPISGHTALYWYRQSLGQGPEFLIYFQGTGAADDSGLPNDRFFAVRPEGSVSTLKIQRTERGDSAVYLCASSLAAVTGELFFGEGSRLTVL.

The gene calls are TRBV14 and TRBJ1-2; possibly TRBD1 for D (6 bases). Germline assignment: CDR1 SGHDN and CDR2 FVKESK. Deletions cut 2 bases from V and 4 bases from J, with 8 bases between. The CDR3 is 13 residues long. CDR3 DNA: TGTGCCAGCAGCCAAAGCAGGGGCTATGGCTACACCTTC. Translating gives CASSQSRGYGYTF.

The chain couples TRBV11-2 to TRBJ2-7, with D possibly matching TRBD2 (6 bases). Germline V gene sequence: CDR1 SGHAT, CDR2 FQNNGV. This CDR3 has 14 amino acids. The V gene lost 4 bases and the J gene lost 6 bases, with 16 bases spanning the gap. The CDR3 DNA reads TGTGCCAGCAGCTCCCCGCGCGGAGCGGGCGAGCAGTACGTC. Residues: CASSSPRGAGEQYV.

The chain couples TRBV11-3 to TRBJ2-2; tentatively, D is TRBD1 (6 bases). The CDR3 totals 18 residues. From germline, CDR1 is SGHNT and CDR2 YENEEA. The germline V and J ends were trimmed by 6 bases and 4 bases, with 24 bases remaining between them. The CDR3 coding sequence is TGTGCCAGCAGTCAGGGGAATTGGGGGCTCCATTCCACCGGGGAGCTGTTTTTT. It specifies CASSQGNWGLHSTGELFF.

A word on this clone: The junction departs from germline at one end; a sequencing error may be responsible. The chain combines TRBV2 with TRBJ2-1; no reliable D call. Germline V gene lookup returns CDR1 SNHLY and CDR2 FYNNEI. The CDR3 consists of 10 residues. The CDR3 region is CASSEDEEFF. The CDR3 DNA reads TGTGCCAGCAGTGAAGATGAGGAGTTCTTC.

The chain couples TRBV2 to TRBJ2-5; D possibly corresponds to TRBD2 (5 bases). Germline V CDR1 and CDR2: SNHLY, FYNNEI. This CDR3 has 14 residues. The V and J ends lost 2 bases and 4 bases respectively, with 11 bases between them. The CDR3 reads CASSEMRVSETQYF. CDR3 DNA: TGTGCCAGCAGTGAAATGAGGGTTTCAGAGACCCAGTACTTC.

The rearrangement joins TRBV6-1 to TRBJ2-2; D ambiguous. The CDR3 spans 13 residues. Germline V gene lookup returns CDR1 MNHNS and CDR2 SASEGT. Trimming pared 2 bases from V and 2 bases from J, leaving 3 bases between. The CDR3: CASSESNTGELFF. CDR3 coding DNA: TGTGCCAGCAGTGAATCTAACACCGGGGAGCTGTTTTTT.

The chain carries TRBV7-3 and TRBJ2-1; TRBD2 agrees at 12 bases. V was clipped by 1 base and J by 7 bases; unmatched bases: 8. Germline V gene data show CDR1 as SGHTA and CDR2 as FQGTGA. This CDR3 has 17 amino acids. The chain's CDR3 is CASSLRLAGDGSNEQFF. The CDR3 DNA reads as TGTGCCAGCAGCTTAAGACTAGCGGGAGATGGGTCAAATGAGCAGTTCTTC.

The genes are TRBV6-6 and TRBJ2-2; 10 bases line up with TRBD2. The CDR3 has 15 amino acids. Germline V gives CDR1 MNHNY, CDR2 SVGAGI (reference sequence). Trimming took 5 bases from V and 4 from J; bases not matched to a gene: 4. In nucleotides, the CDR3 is TGTGCCAGCAGTCCTAGCGGGGGACGCACCGGGGAGCTGTTTTTT. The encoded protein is CASSPSGGRTGELFF.

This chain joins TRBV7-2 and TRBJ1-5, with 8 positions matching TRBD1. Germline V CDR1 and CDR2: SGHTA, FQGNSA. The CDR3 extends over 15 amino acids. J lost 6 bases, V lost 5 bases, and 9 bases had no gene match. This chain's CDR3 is CASSLRTGTIQPQHF. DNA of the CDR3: TGTGCCAGCAGCCTAAGGACAGGGACGATTCAGCCCCAGCATTTT.

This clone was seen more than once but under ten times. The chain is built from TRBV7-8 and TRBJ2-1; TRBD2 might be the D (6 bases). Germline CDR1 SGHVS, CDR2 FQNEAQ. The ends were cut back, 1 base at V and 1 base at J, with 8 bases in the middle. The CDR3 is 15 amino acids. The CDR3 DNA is TGTGCCAGCAGCTTAGACGGGAGATCCTACAATGAGCAGTTCTTC. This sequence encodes CASSLDGRSYNEQFF.

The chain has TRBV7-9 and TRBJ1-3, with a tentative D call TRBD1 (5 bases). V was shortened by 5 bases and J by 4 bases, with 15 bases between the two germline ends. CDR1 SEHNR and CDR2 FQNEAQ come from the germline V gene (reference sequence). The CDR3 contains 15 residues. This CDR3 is CASSPQGLFGNTIYF. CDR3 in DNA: TGTGCCAGCAGCCCTCAGGGCTTATTCGGAAACACCATATATTTT.

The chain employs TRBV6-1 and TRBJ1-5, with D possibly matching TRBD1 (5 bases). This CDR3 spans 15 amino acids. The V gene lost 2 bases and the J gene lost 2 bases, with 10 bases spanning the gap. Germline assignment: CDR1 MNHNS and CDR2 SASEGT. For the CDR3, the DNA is TGTGCCAGCAGTGAAATGGGGCTCGGCAATCAGCCCCAGCATTTT. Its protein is CASSEMGLGNQPQHF.

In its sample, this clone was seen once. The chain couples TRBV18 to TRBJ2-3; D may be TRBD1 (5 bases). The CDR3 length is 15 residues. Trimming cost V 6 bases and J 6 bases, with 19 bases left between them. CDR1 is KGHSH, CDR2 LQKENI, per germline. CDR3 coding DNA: TGTGCCAGCTCCCCGACAGTGTATGGAAGGGATACGCAGTATTTT. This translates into CASSPTVYGRDTQYF.

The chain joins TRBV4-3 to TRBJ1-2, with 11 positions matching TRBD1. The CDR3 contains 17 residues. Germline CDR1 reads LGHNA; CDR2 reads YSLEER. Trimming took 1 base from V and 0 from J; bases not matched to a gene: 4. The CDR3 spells CASSQAGTGGTNYGYTF. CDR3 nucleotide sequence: TGCGCCAGCAGCCAAGCCGGGACAGGGGGTACTAACTATGGCTACACCTTC.

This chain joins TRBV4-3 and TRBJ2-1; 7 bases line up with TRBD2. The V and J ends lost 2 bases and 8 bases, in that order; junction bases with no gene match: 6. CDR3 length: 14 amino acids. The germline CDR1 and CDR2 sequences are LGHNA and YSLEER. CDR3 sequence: CASSQRGGSDEQFF. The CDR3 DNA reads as TGCGCCAGCAGCCAAAGGGGCGGGAGCGATGAGCAGTTCTTC.

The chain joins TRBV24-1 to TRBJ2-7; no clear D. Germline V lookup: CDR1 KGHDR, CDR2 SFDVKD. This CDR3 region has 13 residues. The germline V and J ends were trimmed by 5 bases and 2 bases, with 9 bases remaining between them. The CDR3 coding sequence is TGTGCCACCAGTGCTGGAGTCACCTACGAGCAGTACTTC. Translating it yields CATSAGVTYEQYF.

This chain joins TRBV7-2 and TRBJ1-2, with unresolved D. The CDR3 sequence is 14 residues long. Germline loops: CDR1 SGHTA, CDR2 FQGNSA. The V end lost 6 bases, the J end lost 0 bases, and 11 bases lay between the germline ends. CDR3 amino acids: CASSFRQTNYGYTF. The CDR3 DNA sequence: TGTGCCAGCAGTTTCAGGCAAACTAACTATGGCTACACCTTC. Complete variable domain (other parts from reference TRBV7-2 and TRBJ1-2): GAGVSQSPSNKVTEKGKDVELRCDPISGHTALYWYRQSLGQGLEFLIYFQGNSAPDKSGLPSDRFSAERTGGSVSTLTIQRTQQEDSAVYLCASSFRQTNYGYTFGSGTRLTVV.